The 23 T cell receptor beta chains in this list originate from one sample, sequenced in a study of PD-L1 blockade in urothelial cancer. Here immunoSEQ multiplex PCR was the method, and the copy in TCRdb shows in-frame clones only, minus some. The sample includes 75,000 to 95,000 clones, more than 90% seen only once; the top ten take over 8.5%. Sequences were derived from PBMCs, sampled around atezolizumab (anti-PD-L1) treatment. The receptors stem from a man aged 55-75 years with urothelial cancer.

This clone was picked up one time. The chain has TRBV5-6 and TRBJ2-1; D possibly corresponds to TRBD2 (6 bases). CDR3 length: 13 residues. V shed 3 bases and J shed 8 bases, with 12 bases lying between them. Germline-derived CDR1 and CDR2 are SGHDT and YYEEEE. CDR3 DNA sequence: TGTGCCAGCAGCTGGTTACTAGCTTATGAGCAGTTCTTC. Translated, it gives CASSWLLAYEQFF.

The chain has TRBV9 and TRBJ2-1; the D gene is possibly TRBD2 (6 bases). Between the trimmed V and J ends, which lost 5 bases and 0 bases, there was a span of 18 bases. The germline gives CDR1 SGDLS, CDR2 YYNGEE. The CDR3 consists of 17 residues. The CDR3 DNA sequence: TGTGCCAGCAGACCACGAGGAGGGGAGAGCTCCTACAATGAGCAGTTCTTC. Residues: CASRPRGGESSYNEQFF.

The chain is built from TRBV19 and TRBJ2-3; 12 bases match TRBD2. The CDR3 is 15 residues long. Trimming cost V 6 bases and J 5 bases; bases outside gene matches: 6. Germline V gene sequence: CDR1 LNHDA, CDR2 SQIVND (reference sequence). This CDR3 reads CASRELAGGIDTQYF. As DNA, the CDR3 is TGTGCCAGTAGAGAACTAGCGGGAGGTATAGATACGCAGTATTTT. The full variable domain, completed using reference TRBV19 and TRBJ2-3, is DGGITQSPKYLFRKEGQNVTLSCEQNLNHDAMYWYRQDPGQGLRLIYYSQIVNDFQKGDIAEGYSVSREKKESFPLTVTSAQKNPTAFYLCASRELAGGIDTQYFGPGTRLTVL.

The DNA for the CDR3 is TGTGCCAGTAGTATCCCTAGACTAGCGGGCGACTCGAGGAGCACAGATACGCAGTATTTT. Protein sequence: CASSIPRLAGDSRSTDTQYF. The V call is TRBV19, the J call TRBJ2-3; 10 bases are shared with TRBD2. CDR1 is LNHDA, CDR2 SQIVND, per germline (reference sequence). This CDR3 contains 20 residues. V shed 3 bases, J shed 0 bases, and the junction held 15 bases outside the gene matches.

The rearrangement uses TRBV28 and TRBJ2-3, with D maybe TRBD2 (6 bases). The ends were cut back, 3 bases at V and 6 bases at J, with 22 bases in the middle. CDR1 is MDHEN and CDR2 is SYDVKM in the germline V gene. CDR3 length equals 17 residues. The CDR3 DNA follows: TGTGCCAGCAGTTTTCCCCCTATGGCGGGAACTGCGGATACGCAGTATTTT. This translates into CASSFPPMAGTADTQYF. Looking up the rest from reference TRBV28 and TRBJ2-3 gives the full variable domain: DVKVTQSSRYLVKRTGEKVFLECVQDMDHENMFWYRQDPGLGLRLIYFSYDVKMKEKGDIPEGYSVSREKKERFSLILESASTNQTSMYLCASSFPPMAGTADTQYFGPGTRLTVL.

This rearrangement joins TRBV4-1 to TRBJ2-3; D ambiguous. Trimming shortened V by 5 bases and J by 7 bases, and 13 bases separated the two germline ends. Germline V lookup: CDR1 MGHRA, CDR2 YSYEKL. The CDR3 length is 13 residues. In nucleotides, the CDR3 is TGCGCCAGCAGCTTAGACATCGTTAATACGCAGTATTTT. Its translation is CASSLDIVNTQYF.

The CDR3 bases are TGCGCCAGCAGTGAGGGTGCTAGCGGGGGACCTTACAATGAGCAGTTCTTC. Translating it yields CASSEGASGGPYNEQFF. The chain couples TRBV10-2 to TRBJ2-1, with 10 bases identical to TRBD2. Germline V gene lookup returns CDR1 WSHSY and CDR2 SAAADI. V shed 2 bases, J shed 4 bases, and the junction held 8 bases outside the gene matches. CDR3 size: 17 residues.

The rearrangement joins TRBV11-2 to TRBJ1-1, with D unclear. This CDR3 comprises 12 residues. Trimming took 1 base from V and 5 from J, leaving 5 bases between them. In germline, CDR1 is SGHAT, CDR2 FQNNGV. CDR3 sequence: CASSLVRTEAFF. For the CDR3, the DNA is TGTGCCAGCAGCTTAGTCAGGACTGAAGCTTTCTTT. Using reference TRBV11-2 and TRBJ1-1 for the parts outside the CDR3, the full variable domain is EAGVAQSPRYKIIEKRQSVAFWCNPISGHATLYWYQQILGQGPKLLIQFQNNGVVDDSQLPKDRFSAERLKGVDSTLKIQPAKLEDSAVYLCASSLVRTEAFFGQGTRLTVV.

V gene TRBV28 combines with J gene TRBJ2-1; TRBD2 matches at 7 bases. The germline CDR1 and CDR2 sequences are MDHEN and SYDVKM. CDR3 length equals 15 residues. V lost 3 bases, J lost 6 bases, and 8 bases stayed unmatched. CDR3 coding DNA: TGTGCCAGCAGTTTTCAGAGACTAGCATCCAATGAGCAGTTCTTC. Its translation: CASSFQRLASNEQFF.

The CDR3 DNA sequence: TGTGCCAGCAGTTACGGAGGGGATGGTGGCTACACCTTC. This sequence encodes CASSYGGDGGYTF. The chain joins TRBV6-5 to TRBJ1-2, with a possible D match to TRBD1 (5 bases). The CDR3 extends over 13 amino acids. Germline values: CDR1 MNHEY, CDR2 SVGAGI. Trimming stripped 2 bases from V and 7 bases from J, with 11 bases between.

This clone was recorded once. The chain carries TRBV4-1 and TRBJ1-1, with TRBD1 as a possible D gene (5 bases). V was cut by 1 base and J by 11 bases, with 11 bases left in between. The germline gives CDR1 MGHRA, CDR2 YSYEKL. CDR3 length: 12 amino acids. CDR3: CASSQAGGVAFF. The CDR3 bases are TGCGCCAGCAGCCAAGCTGGGGGGGTGGCTTTCTTT.

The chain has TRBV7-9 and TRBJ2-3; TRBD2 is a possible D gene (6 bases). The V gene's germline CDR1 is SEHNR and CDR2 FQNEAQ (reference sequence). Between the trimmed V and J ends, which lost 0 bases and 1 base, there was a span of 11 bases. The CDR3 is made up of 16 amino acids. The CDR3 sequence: CASSLAWGVRTDTQYF. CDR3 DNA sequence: TGTGCCAGCAGCTTAGCGTGGGGGGTCCGCACAGATACGCAGTATTTT.

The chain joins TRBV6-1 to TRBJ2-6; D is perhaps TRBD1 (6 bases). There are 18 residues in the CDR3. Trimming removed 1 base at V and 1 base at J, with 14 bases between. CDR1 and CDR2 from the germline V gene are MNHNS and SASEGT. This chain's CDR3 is CASSEEGGGVSGANVLTF. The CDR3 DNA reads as TGTGCCAGCAGTGAAGAAGGGGGTGGCGTTTCTGGGGCCAACGTCCTGACTTTC.

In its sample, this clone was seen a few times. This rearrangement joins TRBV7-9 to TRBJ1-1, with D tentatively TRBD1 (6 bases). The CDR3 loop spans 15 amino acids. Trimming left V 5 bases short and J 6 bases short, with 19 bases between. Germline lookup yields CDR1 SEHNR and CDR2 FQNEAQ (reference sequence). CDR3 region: CASSATQGGWAEAFF. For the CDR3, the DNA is TGTGCCAGCAGCGCAACACAGGGTGGATGGGCTGAAGCTTTCTTT. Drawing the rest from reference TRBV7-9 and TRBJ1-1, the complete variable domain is DTGVSQNPRHKITKRGQNVTFRCDPISEHNRLYWYRQTLGQGPEFLTYFQNEAQLEKSRLLSDRFSAERPKGSFSTLEIQRTEQGDSAMYLCASSATQGGWAEAFFGQGTRLTVV.

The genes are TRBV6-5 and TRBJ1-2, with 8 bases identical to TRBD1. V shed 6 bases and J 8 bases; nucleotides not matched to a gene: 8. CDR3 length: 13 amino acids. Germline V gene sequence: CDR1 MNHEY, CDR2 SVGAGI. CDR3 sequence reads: CASRTRTGFGYTF. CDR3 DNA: TGTGCCAGCAGAACCCGGACAGGGTTCGGCTACACCTTC.

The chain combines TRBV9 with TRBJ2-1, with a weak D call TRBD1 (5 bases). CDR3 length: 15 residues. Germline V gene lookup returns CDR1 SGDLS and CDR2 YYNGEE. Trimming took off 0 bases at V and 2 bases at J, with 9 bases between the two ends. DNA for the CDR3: TGTGCCAGCAGCGTAGCAGGGTCTACCTACAATGAGCAGTTCTTC. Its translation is CASSVAGSTYNEQFF.

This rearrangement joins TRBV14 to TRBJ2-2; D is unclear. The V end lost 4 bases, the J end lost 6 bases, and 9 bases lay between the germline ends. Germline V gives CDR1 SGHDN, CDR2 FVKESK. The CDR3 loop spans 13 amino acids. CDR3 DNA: TGTGCCAGCAGCCGCCAGTACCCCGGGGAGCTGTTTTTT. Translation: CASSRQYPGELFF. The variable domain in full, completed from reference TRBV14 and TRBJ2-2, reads EAGVTQFPSHSVIEKGQTVTLRCDPISGHDNLYWYRRVMGKEIKFLLHFVKESKQDESGMPNNRFLAERTGGTYSTLKVQPAELEDSGVYFCASSRQYPGELFFGEGSRLTVL.

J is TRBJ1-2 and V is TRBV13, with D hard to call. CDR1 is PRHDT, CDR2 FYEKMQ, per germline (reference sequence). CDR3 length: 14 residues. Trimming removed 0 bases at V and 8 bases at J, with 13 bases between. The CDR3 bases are TGTGCCAGCAGCTTAGGTCCAGGCCGGTACGGCTACACCTTC. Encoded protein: CASSLGPGRYGYTF.

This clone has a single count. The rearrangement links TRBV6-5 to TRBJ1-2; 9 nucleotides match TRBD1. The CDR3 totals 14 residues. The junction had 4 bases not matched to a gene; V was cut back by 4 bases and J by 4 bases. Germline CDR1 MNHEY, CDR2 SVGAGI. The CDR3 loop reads CASSSPTGGYGYTF. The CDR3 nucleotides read TGTGCCAGCAGTTCCCCGACAGGGGGCTATGGCTACACCTTC.

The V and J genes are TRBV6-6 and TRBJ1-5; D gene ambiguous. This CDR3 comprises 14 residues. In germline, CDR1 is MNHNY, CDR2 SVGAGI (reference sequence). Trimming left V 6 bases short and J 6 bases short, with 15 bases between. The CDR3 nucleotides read TGTGCCAGCAGCCACTCCGGTGAGAGTCAGCCCCAGCATTTT. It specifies CASSHSGESQPQHF.

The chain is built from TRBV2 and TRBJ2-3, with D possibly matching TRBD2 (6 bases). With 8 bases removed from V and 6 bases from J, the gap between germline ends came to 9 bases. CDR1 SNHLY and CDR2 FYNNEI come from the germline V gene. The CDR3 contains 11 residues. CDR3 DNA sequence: TGTGCCAGCCGGGGGACCGATACGCAGTATTTT. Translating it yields CASRGTDTQYF.

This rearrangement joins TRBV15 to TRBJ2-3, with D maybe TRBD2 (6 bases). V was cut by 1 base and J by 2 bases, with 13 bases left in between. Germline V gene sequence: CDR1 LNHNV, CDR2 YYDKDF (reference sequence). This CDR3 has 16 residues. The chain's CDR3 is CATSRVGGGITDTQYF. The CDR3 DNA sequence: TGTGCCACCAGCAGAGTGGGTGGGGGGATCACAGATACGCAGTATTTT.

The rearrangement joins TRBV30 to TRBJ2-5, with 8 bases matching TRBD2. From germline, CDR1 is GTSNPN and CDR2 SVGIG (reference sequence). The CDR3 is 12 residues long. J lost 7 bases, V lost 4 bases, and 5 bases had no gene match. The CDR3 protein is CAWNPGLGTQYF. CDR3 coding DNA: TGTGCCTGGAATCCGGGACTAGGGACCCAGTACTTC.